These 7 T cell receptor beta chains came from one sample sequenced in a study of graft-versus-host responses after intestinal transplantation. The method was immunoSEQ multiplex PCR; TCRdb's version includes in-frame clones alone and lacks a portion of them. In the table there are about 90,000 clones, 90% to 95% of which are singletons. Their recognized antigens are unknown. Sequencing was performed on unstimulated CD8+ T cells sorted from spleen or lymph node cells, taken before intestinal transplant. Receptor source: a human donor who received an intestinal transplant.

The V call is TRBV10-2, the J call TRBJ2-2; TRBD2 matches 8 bases. The CDR3 contains 17 residues. The ends lost 7 bases at V and 3 bases at J; junction bases unmatched: 13. Germline lookup yields CDR1 WSHSY and CDR2 SAAADI. DNA for the CDR3: TGCGCCAGCACTCCTATTAGCGGGAAATGGGACACCGGGGAGCTGTTTTTT. Translating it yields CASTPISGKWDTGELFF.

This sequence joins TRBV6-5 and TRBJ1-1; D is possibly TRBD1 (6 bases). Germline-derived CDR1 and CDR2 are MNHEY and SVGAGI. V was trimmed by 1 base and J by 0 bases, leaving 9 bases between them. This CDR3 is built from 15 residues. CDR3 nucleotides: TGTGCCAGCAGTTACTACGGGACAATGAACACTGAAGCTTTCTTT. Encoded protein: CASSYYGTMNTEAFF.

This clone was seen a few times. V gene TRBV4-1 combines with J gene TRBJ2-7; 7 bases align to TRBD1. The CDR3 is 15 amino acids. CDR1 is MGHRA and CDR2 is YSYEKL in the germline V gene. The trim removed 0 bases at V and 3 bases at J, leaving 5 bases unmatched. CDR3 bases: TGCGCCAGCAGCCAAGATTGGCAGGGGGACTACGAGCAGTACTTC. This gives the protein CASSQDWQGDYEQYF.

A single count supports this clone. The chain joins TRBV4-1 to TRBJ2-3; possible D gene TRBD1, 7 bases. The V end was cut by 3 bases, the J end by 3 bases, with 13 bases between. Germline loops: CDR1 MGHRA, CDR2 YSYEKL. This CDR3 is built from 15 residues. CDR3 sequence (DNA): TGCGCCAGCAGCCACCGAGCAGGGGGGACAGATACGCAGTATTTT. Amino acid sequence: CASSHRAGGTDTQYF.

The chain employs TRBV6-5 and TRBJ2-7, with 8 bases fitting TRBD2. V trimming: 0 bases; J trimming: 0 bases; junction bases outside the gene matches: 4. In germline, CDR1 is MNHEY, CDR2 SVGAGI. The CDR3 runs to 16 residues. The CDR3 bases are TGTGCCAGCAGTTACTCTCGGCGGGGGGTCTCCTACGAGCAGTACTTC. Protein: CASSYSRRGVSYEQYF.

J is TRBJ2-7 and V is TRBV13, with TRBD2 as a possible D gene (5 bases). There are 13 residues in the CDR3. V lost 10 bases and J 2 bases, leaving 15 bases between the germline ends. Germline CDR1 and CDR2: PRHDT and FYEKMQ (reference sequence). CDR3 sequence (DNA): TGTGCCACCTCCCGGGAAAACACCTACGAGCAGTACTTC. Amino acids: CATSRENTYEQYF.

The CDR3 region is CASSPTGPNTEAFF. CDR3 bases: TGTGCCAGCAGCCCGACAGGCCCCAACACTGAAGCTTTCTTT. The rearrangement links TRBV27 to TRBJ1-1; a possible D gene is TRBD1 (6 bases). Looked up from germline, CDR1 is MNHEY and CDR2 is SMNVEV (reference sequence). CDR3 length: 14 amino acids. Deletions cut 6 bases from V and 2 bases from J, with 13 bases between.